The present entry profiles one T cell receptor beta chain with its context. This specimen comes from a study of blood T cell repertoires in COVID-19. Germline-derived CDR1 and CDR2 are MNHEY and SMNVEV (reference sequence). The V end was cut by 6 bases, the J end by 0 bases, with 18 bases between. The CDR3 covers 17 residues. Assay used: immunoSEQ multiplex PCR; TCRdb lists only in-frame clones, some missing. The sample lists about 200,000 clones, around 90% occurring once. This chain joins TRBV27 and TRBJ2-1; D is perhaps TRBD1 (5 bases). Sequencing used PBMCs or T cells enriched from blood (not recorded which). This clonotype originated in a man in his thirties or forties who had recovered from COVID-19. CDR3: CASRKRRADSSYNEQFF. DNA of the CDR3: TGTGCCAGCAGAAAGCGCCGGGCCGACAGCTCCTACAATGAGCAGTTCTTC.